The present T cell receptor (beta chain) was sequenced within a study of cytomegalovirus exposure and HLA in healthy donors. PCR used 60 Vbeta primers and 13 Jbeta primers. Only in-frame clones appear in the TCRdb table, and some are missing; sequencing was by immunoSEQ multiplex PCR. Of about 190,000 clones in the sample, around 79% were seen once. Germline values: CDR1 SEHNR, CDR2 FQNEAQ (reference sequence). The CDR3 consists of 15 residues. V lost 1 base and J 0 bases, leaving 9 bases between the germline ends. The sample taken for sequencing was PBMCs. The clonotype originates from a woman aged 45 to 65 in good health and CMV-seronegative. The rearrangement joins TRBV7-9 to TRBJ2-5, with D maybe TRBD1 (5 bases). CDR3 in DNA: TGTGCCAGCAGCTTAGGTCAGACAGACCAAGAGACCCAGTACTTC. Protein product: CASSLGQTDQETQYF.